One sample yielded the 23 T cell receptor beta chains listed below, sequenced in a study of cytomegalovirus exposure and HLA in healthy donors. Generated by immunoSEQ multiplex PCR, the TCRdb table keeps only in-frame clones and is missing some. The repertoire holds fewer than 200,000 clones, with 95% to 96% as singletons. Input material: PBMCs. The receptors come from a woman aged 18-30 years in good health and CMV-seronegative.

V is TRBV6-6 and J is TRBJ1-5; TRBD1 is a possible D gene (5 bases). Per germline, CDR1 MNHNY and CDR2 SVGAGI (reference sequence). This CDR3 is 14 amino acids long. The V and J ends lost 3 bases and 2 bases respectively, with 8 bases between them. The CDR3 loop reads CASSYRGGNQPQHF. As DNA, the CDR3 is TGTGCCAGCAGTTATAGGGGTGGCAATCAGCCCCAGCATTTT.

This chain links TRBV4-2 with TRBJ1-3, with 10 bases identical to TRBD1. This CDR3 contains 15 residues. After removal of 4 bases from V and 3 bases from J, the junction contained 3 bases not matched to a gene. CDR1 is LGHNA, CDR2 YNFKEQ, per germline. The CDR3 reads CASSRGTGDGNTIYF. The CDR3 region has the DNA TGTGCCAGCAGCCGGGGGACAGGGGATGGAAACACCATATATTTT.

V and J are TRBV10-3 and TRBJ2-7; TRBD2 aligns across 7 bases. Trimming at V came to 6 bases and at J to 0 bases, leaving 2 bases not matched to a gene. Germline lookup yields CDR1 ENHRY and CDR2 SYGVKD. The CDR3 length is 13 residues. CDR3 sequence (DNA): TGTGCCATCAGGGGGGGGGACTCCTACGAGCAGTACTTC. This sequence encodes CAIRGGDSYEQYF.

The V call is TRBV9, the J call TRBJ2-2; possibly TRBD1 for D (6 bases). Trimming took 2 bases from V and 4 from J, leaving 12 bases between them. CDR3 length: 15 residues. Germline loops: CDR1 SGDLS, CDR2 YYNGEE. The CDR3 nucleotides are TGTGCCAGCAGCGTCGACAGGTCGGGCACCGGGGAGCTGTTTTTT. Its translation: CASSVDRSGTGELFF.

The chain uses TRBV18 and TRBJ2-1; TRBD2 aligns across 12 bases. The CDR3 is 15 amino acids. The germline CDR1 and CDR2 sequences are KGHSH and LQKENI. The ends lost 3 bases at V and 8 bases at J; junction bases unmatched: 5. CDR3 DNA sequence: TGTGCCAGCTCACCCCTAGCGGGGGGGCCGGATGAGCAGTTCTTC. Its protein is CASSPLAGGPDEQFF.

Only one count was recorded for this clone. This chain connects TRBV5-1 to TRBJ2-7, with 11 bases that match TRBD2. Germline assignment: CDR1 SGHRS and CDR2 YFSETQ. The junction had 4 bases not matched to a gene; V was cut back by 3 bases and J by 2 bases. This CDR3 contains 15 residues. The CDR3 here is CASSSVAGGPYEQYF. The CDR3 DNA sequence: TGCGCCAGCAGCTCCGTAGCGGGGGGGCCCTACGAGCAGTACTTC.

The genes are TRBV6-6 and TRBJ2-2; D gene unclear. With 7 bases removed from V and 0 bases from J, the gap between germline ends came to 9 bases. This CDR3 contains 14 residues. Germline V lookup: CDR1 MNHNY, CDR2 SVGAGI (reference sequence). For the CDR3, the DNA is TGTGCCAGCAAAATGTATCCGAACACCGGGGAGCTGTTTTTT. Its protein is CASKMYPNTGELFF.

V and J are TRBV9 and TRBJ1-2; weak D call: TRBD1 (6 bases). Germline V gives CDR1 SGDLS, CDR2 YYNGEE. V was pared by 2 bases and J by 4 bases, with 24 bases between. The CDR3 length is 18 residues. CDR3 bases: TGTGCCAGCAGCGTTTCGACAGGTATTGAACAAGGGGCCTATGGCTACACCTTC. Protein product: CASSVSTGIEQGAYGYTF.

This clone came up once. The chain uses TRBV5-1 and TRBJ2-2, with D unresolved. The CDR3 consists of 13 residues. Trimming removed 2 bases at V and 5 bases at J, with 7 bases between. Germline V lookup: CDR1 SGHRS, CDR2 YFSETQ. CDR3 bases: TGCGCCAGCAGCTTCTTAGCAACCGGGGAGCTGTTTTTT. Translation: CASSFLATGELFF.

This chain uses TRBV19 with TRBJ2-7, with TRBD1 identical over 9 bases. Per the germline V gene, CDR1 is LNHDA and CDR2 is SQIVND (reference sequence). CDR3 size: 16 residues. The V segment lost 4 bases and the J segment 3 bases; nucleotides outside the gene matches: 10. The CDR3 bases are TGTGCCAGTAGTACTCCGGGGACAGGGCAGGGCTACGAGCAGTACTTC. Amino acids: CASSTPGTGQGYEQYF.

This rearrangement joins TRBV11-2 to TRBJ1-3, with D possibly matching TRBD1 (6 bases). The CDR3 is 15 residues long. Germline CDR1 SGHAT, CDR2 FQNNGV. The ends were cut back, 4 bases at V and 1 base at J, with 11 bases in the middle. CDR3 sequence reads: CASSSIQGSGNTIYF. In nucleotides, the CDR3 is TGTGCCAGCAGCTCGATACAGGGTTCTGGAAACACCATATATTTT.

The chain recombines TRBV30 with TRBJ1-5; D is possibly TRBD1 (5 bases). The CDR3 runs 14 residues. The germline CDR1 and CDR2 sequences are GTSNPN and SVGIG (reference sequence). With 2 bases removed from V and 7 bases from J, the gap between germline ends came to 15 bases. For the CDR3, the DNA is TGTGCCTGGAGTTCTAAGGGGAATAAGCAGCCCCAGCATTTT. Its protein is CAWSSKGNKQPQHF.

This clone was seen a handful of times. J is TRBJ1-2 and V is TRBV18; 7 bases match TRBD1. V dropped 3 bases and J dropped 2; count of bases not matched to a gene: 0. The CDR3 consists of 13 residues. The germline gives CDR1 KGHSH, CDR2 LQKENI. The CDR3 sequence is CASSPGQNYGYTF. The CDR3 DNA reads TGTGCCAGCTCACCGGGACAGAACTATGGCTACACCTTC.

The J gene is TRBJ1-2, the V gene TRBV7-8, with 8 bases that match TRBD1. From germline, CDR1 is SGHVS and CDR2 FQNEAQ. V trimming: 5 bases; J trimming: 4 bases; junction bases outside the gene matches: 9. The CDR3 is 15 residues long. CDR3 residues: CASSPRTGRAYGYTF. The DNA of the CDR3 is TGTGCCAGCAGCCCGAGGACAGGGCGGGCCTATGGCTACACCTTC. The full variable domain, rest sourced from reference TRBV7-8 and TRBJ1-2, is GAGVSQSPRYKVAKRGQDVALRCDPISGHVSLFWYQQALGQGPEFLTYFQNEAQLDKSGLPSDRFFAERPEGSVSTLKIQRTQQEDSAVYLCASSPRTGRAYGYTFGSGTRLTVV.

The V gene is TRBV7-2, the J gene TRBJ2-5, with 9 bases that match TRBD2. The CDR3 consists of 18 residues. The germline V gene has CDR1 SGHTA and CDR2 FQGNSA. Trimming at V came to 5 bases and at J to 10 bases, leaving 23 bases not matched to a gene. The CDR3 DNA is TGTGCCAGCAGCATCCGCCCACGACTAGCGGCCTCCAGGAGGGGCCAGTACTTC. Translated: CASSIRPRLAASRRGQYF.

The chain links TRBV2 to TRBJ1-1; D is uncertain. The CDR3 extends over 14 amino acids. CDR1 is SNHLY and CDR2 is FYNNEI in the germline V gene. Between the trimmed V and J ends, which lost 0 bases and 0 bases, there was a span of 5 bases. The CDR3 here is CASSEARLNTEAFF. CDR3 in DNA: TGTGCCAGCAGTGAAGCGCGGCTGAACACTGAAGCTTTCTTT.

This clone was seen only once. The V and J genes are TRBV6-1 and TRBJ2-1, with TRBD2 identical over 10 bases. From germline, CDR1 is MNHNS and CDR2 SASEGT. J was trimmed by 2 bases and V by 6 bases; bases with no gene match: 4. The CDR3 length is 15 residues. In nucleotides, the CDR3 is TGTGCCAGCAGGCCTACTAGCGGGGCCTACAATGAGCAGTTCTTC. As protein: CASRPTSGAYNEQFF.

The chain uses TRBV6-4 and TRBJ2-3; 14 bases map to TRBD2. V lost 0 bases and J lost 5; bases outside the gene matches: 1. Per germline, CDR1 MRHNA and CDR2 SNTAGT. CDR3 length equals 16 residues. The CDR3 loop reads CASSDSTSGGVDTQYF. CDR3 in DNA: TGTGCCAGCAGTGACTCGACTAGCGGGGGGGTAGATACGCAGTATTTT.

The chain combines TRBV6-4 with TRBJ2-3, with 11 bases lining up with TRBD2. Losses at the gene ends were 0 bases for V and 6 bases for J; bases not matched to a gene: 2. The CDR3 loop spans 15 amino acids. Germline V gene sequence: CDR1 MRHNA, CDR2 SNTAGT. The CDR3 loop is CASSDSSGGADTQYF. The CDR3 DNA reads TGTGCCAGCAGTGACTCTAGCGGGGGGGCCGATACGCAGTATTTT.

V gene TRBV5-4 combines with J gene TRBJ1-2, with 7 bases fitting TRBD1. J gave up 4 bases and V 3 bases, and 9 bases lay outside the gene matches. CDR1 and CDR2 (germline): SGHNT, YYREEE (reference sequence). The CDR3 is 15 amino acids. The CDR3 DNA is TGTGCCAGCAGCTACGGAGGACAGGTGGGCTATGGCTACACCTTC. It is translated as CASSYGGQVGYGYTF.

V and J are TRBV7-2 and TRBJ1-6; D uncertain. CDR3 length: 16 amino acids. The germline V gene encodes CDR1 SGHTA and CDR2 FQGNSA. V lost 5 bases and J lost 7, with 18 bases in between. The CDR3 loop reads CASSSQIWAPNSPLHF. CDR3 nucleotide sequence: TGTGCCAGCAGCAGTCAAATTTGGGCTCCAAATTCACCCCTCCACTTT.

The chain combines TRBV18 with TRBJ2-1, with D perhaps TRBD2 (6 bases). CDR3 length: 14 residues. From germline, CDR1 is KGHSH and CDR2 LQKENI. Trimming took 3 bases from V and 8 from J, leaving 14 bases between them. CDR3 sequence reads: CASSPAGSQYEQFF. Here the CDR3 DNA reads TGTGCCAGCTCACCGGCGGGGTCACAATATGAGCAGTTCTTC. Together with reference TRBV18 and TRBJ2-1, the CDR3 gives the full variable domain: NAGVMQNPRHLVRRRGQEARLRCSPMKGHSHVYWYRQLPEEGLKFMVYLQKENIIDESGMPKERFSAEFPKEGPSILRIQQVVRGDSAAYFCASSPAGSQYEQFFGPGTRLTVL.

CDR3 in DNA: TGTGCCAGCAGCTTAAGGCTAGCGGACTACAATGAGCAGTTCTTC. Amino acids: CASSLRLADYNEQFF. The gene calls are TRBV7-3 and TRBJ2-1, with 7 bases aligning to TRBD2. J was trimmed by 3 bases and V by 1 base; bases with no gene match: 3. The CDR3 length is 15 residues. CDR1 is SGHTA and CDR2 is FQGTGA in the germline V gene.